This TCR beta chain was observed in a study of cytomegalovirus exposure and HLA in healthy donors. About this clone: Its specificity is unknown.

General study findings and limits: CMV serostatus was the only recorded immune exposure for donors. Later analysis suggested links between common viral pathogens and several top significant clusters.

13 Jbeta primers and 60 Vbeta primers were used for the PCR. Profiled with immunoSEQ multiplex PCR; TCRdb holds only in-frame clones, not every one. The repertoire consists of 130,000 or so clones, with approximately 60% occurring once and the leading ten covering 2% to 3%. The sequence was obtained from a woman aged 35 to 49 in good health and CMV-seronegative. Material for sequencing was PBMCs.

CDR3: CASSYAATKNSPLHF. CDR3 nucleotides: TGTGCCAGCAGTTACGCTGCGACAAAAAATTCACCCCTCCACTTT. The rearrangement joins TRBV6-6 to TRBJ1-6, with D hard to call. The CDR3 runs 15 residues. Trimming stripped 2 bases from V and 7 bases from J, with 12 bases between. The germline gives CDR1 MNHNY, CDR2 SVGAGI (reference sequence).